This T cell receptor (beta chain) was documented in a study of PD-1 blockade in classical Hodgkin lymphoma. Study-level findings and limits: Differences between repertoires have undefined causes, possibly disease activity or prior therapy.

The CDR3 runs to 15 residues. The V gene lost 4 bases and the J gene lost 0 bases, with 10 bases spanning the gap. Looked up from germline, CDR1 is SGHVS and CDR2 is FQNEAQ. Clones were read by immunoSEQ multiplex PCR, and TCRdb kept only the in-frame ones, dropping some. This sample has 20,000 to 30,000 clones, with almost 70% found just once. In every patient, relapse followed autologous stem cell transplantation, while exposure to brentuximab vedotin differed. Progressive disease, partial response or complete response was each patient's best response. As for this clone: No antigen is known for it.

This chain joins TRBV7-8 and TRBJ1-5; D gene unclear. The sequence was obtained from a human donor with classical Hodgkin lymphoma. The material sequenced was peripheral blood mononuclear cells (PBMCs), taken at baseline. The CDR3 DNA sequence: TGTGCCAGCAGCTCACAGAGGATTAGCAATCAGCCCCAGCATTTT. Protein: CASSSQRISNQPQHF.